This T cell receptor (beta chain) appears in the sequencing data of a study of T cell responses to AZD1222 COVID-19 vaccine. On this clone: Its specificity is unknown.

General observations from the study: Donors, mostly white British, included more females; clonal diversity was possibly underestimated.

The method was immunoSEQ multiplex PCR; TCRdb's version includes in-frame clones alone and lacks a portion of them. The repertoire holds roughly 66,000 clones, about four fifths seen once, with 6.5% to 8% in the top ten. The CDR3 has 12 residues. With 10 bases removed from V and 8 bases from J, the gap between germline ends came to 15 bases. The rearrangement links TRBV12-3 or TRBV12-4 to TRBJ2-1, with D tentatively TRBD1 (6 bases). The TCR comes from an adult in good health. The source was peripheral blood, collected on day 0 of AZD1222 vaccination. The chain's CDR3 is CATGARGHEQFF. In DNA, the CDR3 is TGTGCCACCGGGGCCAGGGGCCATGAGCAGTTCTTC.